This entry concerns a single T cell receptor beta chain. These data come from a study of T cells after yellow fever vaccination. TCRdb re-called the 5' RACE reads through MiXCR, storing one row per CDR3 protein. Here the sample spans some 560,000 distinct CDR3 sequences, 15% to 20% being singletons. Losses at the gene ends were 7 bases for V and 0 bases for J; bases not matched to a gene: 11. This CDR3 is 18 amino acids long. Germline V gene lookup returns CDR1 ENHRY and CDR2 SYGVKD. This receptor was taken from a man in his thirties or forties who received the YFV17D yellow fever vaccine. The sequenced sample was PBMCs, obtained 15 days after the yellow fever booster vaccination. The chain combines TRBV10-3 with TRBJ2-3; 12 positions match TRBD2. CDR3 in DNA: TGTGCCATCAAATCCGAGCTGACTAGCGGGGGTAGCACAGATACGCAGTATTTT. As protein: CAIKSELTSGGSTDTQYF.